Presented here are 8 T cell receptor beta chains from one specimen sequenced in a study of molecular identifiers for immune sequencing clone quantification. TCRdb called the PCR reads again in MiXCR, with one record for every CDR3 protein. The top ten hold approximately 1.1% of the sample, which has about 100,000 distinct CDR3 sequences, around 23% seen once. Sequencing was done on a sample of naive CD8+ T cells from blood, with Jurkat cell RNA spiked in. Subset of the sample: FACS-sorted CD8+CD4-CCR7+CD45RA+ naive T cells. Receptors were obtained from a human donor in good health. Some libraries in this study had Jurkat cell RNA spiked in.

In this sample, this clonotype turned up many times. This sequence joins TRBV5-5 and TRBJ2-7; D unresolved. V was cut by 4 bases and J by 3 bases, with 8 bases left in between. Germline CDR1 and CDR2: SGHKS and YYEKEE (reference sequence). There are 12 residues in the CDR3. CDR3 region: CASSATDYEQYF. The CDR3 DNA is TGTGCCAGCAGCGCCACGGACTACGAGCAGTACTTC.

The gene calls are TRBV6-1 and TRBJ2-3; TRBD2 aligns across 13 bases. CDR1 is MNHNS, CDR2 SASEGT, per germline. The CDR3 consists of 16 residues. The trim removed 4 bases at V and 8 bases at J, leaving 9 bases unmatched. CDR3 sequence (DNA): TGTGCCAGCAGTGTCACTAGCGGGAGGGCTTTGGGTACGCAGTATTTT. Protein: CASSVTSGRALGTQYF.

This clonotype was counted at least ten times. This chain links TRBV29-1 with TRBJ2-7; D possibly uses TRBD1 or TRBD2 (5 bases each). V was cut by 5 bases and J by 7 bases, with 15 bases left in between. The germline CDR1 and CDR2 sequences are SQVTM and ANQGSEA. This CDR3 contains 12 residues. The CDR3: CSVPGTAGEQYF. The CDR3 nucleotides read TGCAGCGTTCCGGGGACCGCCGGTGAGCAGTACTTC.

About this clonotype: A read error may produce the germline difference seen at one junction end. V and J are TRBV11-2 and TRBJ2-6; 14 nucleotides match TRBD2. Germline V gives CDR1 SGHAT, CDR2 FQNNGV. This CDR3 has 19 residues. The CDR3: CTSSFHSGLAGVGANVLTF. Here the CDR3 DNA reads TGTACCAGCAGCTTTCATTCGGGACTAGCGGGAGTTGGGGCCAACGTCCTGACTTTC. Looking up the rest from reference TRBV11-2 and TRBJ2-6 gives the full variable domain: EAGVAQSPRYKIIEKRQSVAFWCNPISGHATLYWYQQILGQGPKLLIQFQNNGVVDDSQLPKDRFSAERLKGVDSTLKIQPAKLEDSAVYLCTSSFHSGLAGVGANVLTFGAGSRLTVL.

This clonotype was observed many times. The CDR3 loop is CSVVASGTNEQFF. In nucleotides, the CDR3 is TGCAGCGTTGTTGCTAGCGGGACCAATGAGCAGTTCTTC. The chain uses TRBV29-1 and TRBJ2-1; TRBD2 aligns across 9 bases. Trimming took 4 bases from V and 6 from J; bases not matched to a gene: 4. Germline-derived CDR1 and CDR2 are SQVTM and ANQGSEA. The CDR3 contains 13 residues.

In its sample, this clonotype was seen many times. The CDR3 bases are TGTGCCAGTAGTCTACGGCAGTTTAGCACAGATACGCAGTATTTT. As protein: CASSLRQFSTDTQYF. The chain couples TRBV19 to TRBJ2-3; D call uncertain. This CDR3 spans 15 amino acids. The germline V and J ends were trimmed by 5 bases and 0 bases, with 12 bases remaining between them. The germline gives CDR1 LNHDA, CDR2 SQIVND (reference sequence).

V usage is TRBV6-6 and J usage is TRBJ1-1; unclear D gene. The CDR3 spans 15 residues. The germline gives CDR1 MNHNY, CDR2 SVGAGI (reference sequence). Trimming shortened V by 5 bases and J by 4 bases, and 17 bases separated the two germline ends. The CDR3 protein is CASSLDSEQSTEAFF. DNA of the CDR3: TGTGCCAGCAGTCTCGACTCAGAGCAGAGCACTGAAGCTTTCTTT.

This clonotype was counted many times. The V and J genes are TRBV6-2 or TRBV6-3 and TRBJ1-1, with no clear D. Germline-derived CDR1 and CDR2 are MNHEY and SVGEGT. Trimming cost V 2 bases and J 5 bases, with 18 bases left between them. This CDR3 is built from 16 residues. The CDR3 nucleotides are TGTGCCAGCAGTTACCCGGCAGACGGCCTGGGGACTGAAGCTTTCTTT. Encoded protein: CASSYPADGLGTEAFF.